This T cell receptor (beta chain) appears in the sequencing data of a study of regulatory T cells in long-lasting Graves disease. As for the study in general: New Graves' disease cases had less than 3 months of antithyroid drugs.

Study-level results: Persistent Graves' disease cases displayed lower TCR diversity than newly diagnosed ones.

Germline V gives CDR1 MDHEN, CDR2 SYDVKM. V dropped 4 bases and J dropped 9; count of bases not matched to a gene: 12. This CDR3 region has 16 residues. Arm-PCR of CDR3 regions and iRepertoire HTBI primers were the basis on which TCR beta libraries were built. TCRdb reprocessed the multiplex PCR reads with MiXCR, giving one entry per CDR3 protein. This table has 350,000 to 550,000 distinct CDR3 sequences, about 14% appearing once. This clonotype was seen repeatedly, ten times or more. The target antigen is unknown. Time point given: newly diagnosed GD, antithyroid drugs for less than 3 months. With RNA extracted from PBMCs as input, the TCR library was made. These data are also associated with another study on T cells in Graves' hyperthyroidism and ophthalmopathy.

V and J are TRBV28 and TRBJ2-1, with 10 bases aligning to TRBD2. The source of this sequence is a woman aged 45-59 years with Graves disease. The sample consisted of peripheral blood mononuclear cells (PBMCs), taken at new diagnosis, from a patient treated with antithyroid drugs. CDR3 residues: CASSSASVGTSAEQFF. Here the CDR3 DNA reads TGTGCCAGCAGTTCGGCCTCTGTAGGGACTAGCGCTGAGCAGTTCTTC. The full variable domain, with the rest looked up from reference TRBV28 and TRBJ2-1, is DVKVTQSSRYLVKRTGEKVFLECVQDMDHENMFWYRQDPGLGLRLIYFSYDVKMKEKGDIPEGYSVSREKKERFSLILESASTNQTSMYLCASSSASVGTSAEQFFGPGTRLTVL.